Listed here is a single T cell receptor (beta chain). Its antigen is not known. Adult Caucasians living in Nashville, Tennessee made up all of the donors. Generated by immunoSEQ multiplex PCR, the TCRdb table keeps only in-frame clones and is missing some. The profile shows some 1,400,000 clones, more than 95% of them singletons. The sample belongs to a study of shared clonotypes between healthy human individuals. The germline gives CDR1 MNHNS, CDR2 SASEGT. This CDR3 has 17 amino acids. With 2 bases removed from V and 0 bases from J, the gap between germline ends came to 14 bases. General study results and limits: The study sampled only blood, and tissue repertoires likely differ. On the whole, naive subsets had larger estimated richness than memory subsets had. An effect of sequencing depth on clonotype sharing among donors was expected.

The receptor was isolated from a man younger than 40 in good health. The sequencing sample was made of naive CD4+ T cells sorted from blood. The sample's subset: CD45RA+ positively selected. J is TRBJ1-5 and V is TRBV6-1; D uncertain. The CDR3 DNA sequence: TGTGCCAGCAGTGAACGGCCAGATTCCTATAGCAATCAGCCCCAGCATTTT. Protein product: CASSERPDSYSNQPQHF.